The clone carrying this TCR beta chain was seen only a few times. Its antigen is as yet unknown. This sample was taken from a study of beta chain features in type 1 diabetes. Isolation of CD4+ naive, central memory, regulatory and stem cell-like memory cells was achieved by sorting via CD45RO/CCR7/CD25/CD127/CD95/CD27. CDR3 length: 11 amino acids. Trimming removed 7 bases from V and 8 bases from J, with 11 bases in between. Germline lookup yields CDR1 MDHEN and CDR2 SYDVKM. Study outcomes and limitations: There was a moderate but significant shortening of TCRB CDR3s in all four CD4+ subsets of Type 1 diabetes patients.

Sequenced material consisted of expressed TCRB transcripts (all of the isolated RNA was reverse transcribed). Produced via immunoSEQ multiplex PCR; TCRdb's table is partial and in-frame only. The sample has around 260,000 clones, roughly a quarter seen once. This receptor was taken from a woman aged 25 to 45 with type 1 diabetes. The material sequenced was naive CD4+ T cells from blood. The chain uses TRBV28 and TRBJ1-2; no definite D call. CDR3: CASTVKEGYTF. CDR3 nucleotides: TGTGCCAGCACTGTGAAGGAGGGCTACACCTTC.